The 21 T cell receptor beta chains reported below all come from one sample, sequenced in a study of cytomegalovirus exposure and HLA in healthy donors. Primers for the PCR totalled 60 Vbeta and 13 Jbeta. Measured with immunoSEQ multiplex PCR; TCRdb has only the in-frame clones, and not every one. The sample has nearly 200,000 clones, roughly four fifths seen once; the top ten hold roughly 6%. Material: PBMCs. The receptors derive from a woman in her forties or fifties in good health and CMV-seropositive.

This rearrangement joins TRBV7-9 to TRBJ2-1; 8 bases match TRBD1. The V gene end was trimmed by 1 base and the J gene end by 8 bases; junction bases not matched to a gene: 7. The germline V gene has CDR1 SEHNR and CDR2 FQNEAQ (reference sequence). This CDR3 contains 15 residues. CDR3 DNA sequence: TGTGCCAGCAGCTTAGGGCAGGGGGCGGTAGATGAGCAGTTCTTC. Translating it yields CASSLGQGAVDEQFF.

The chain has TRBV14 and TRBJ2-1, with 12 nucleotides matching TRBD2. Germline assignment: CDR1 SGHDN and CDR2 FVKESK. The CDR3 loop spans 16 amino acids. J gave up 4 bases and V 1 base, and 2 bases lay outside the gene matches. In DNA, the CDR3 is TGTGCCAGCAGCCAAGCAGGACTAGCGGGATACAATGAGCAGTTCTTC. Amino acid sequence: CASSQAGLAGYNEQFF.

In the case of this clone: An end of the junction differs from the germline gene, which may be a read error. The CDR3 sequence: CSSSGAMIAGAGEQYF. CDR3 coding DNA: TGTTCCAGCAGCGGCGCTATGATAGCGGGAGCGGGAGAGCAGTACTTC. The chain has TRBV7-9 and TRBJ2-7, with 9 positions matching TRBD2. The length of the CDR3 is 16 residues. In germline, CDR1 is SEHNR, CDR2 FQNEAQ (reference sequence).

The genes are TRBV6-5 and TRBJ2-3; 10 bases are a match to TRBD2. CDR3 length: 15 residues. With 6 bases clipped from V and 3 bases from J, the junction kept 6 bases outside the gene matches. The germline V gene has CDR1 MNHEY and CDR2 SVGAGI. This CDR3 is CASRGLAGATDTQYF. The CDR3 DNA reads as TGTGCCAGCAGGGGGCTAGCGGGGGCGACAGATACGCAGTATTTT.

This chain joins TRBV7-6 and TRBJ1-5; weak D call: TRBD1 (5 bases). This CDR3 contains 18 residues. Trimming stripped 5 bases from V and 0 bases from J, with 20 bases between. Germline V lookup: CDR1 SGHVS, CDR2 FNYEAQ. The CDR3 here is CASSPWGSDGDSNQPQHF. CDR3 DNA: TGTGCCAGCAGCCCCTGGGGCTCAGACGGAGATAGCAATCAGCCCCAGCATTTT.

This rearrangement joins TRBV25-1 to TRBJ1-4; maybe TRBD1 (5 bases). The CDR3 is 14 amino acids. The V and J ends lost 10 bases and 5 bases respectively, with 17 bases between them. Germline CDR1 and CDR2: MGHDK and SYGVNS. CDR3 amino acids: CATQAGGRNEKLFF. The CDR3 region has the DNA TGTGCCACTCAGGCGGGGGGGAGGAATGAAAAACTGTTTTTT.

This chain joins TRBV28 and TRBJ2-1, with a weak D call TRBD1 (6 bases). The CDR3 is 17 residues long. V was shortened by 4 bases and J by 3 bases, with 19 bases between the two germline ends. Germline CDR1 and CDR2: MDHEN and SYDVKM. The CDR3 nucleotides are TGTGCCAGCAGTTCAGGACAGACAAGCCAAGTCTACAATGAGCAGTTCTTC. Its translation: CASSSGQTSQVYNEQFF.

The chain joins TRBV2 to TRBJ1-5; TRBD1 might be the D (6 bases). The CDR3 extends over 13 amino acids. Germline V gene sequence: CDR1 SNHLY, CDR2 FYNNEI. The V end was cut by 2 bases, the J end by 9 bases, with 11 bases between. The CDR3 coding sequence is TGTGCCAGCAGTGAATCGAACAGGGCGCCCCAGCATTTT. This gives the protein CASSESNRAPQHF. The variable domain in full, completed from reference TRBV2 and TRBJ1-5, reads EPEVTQTPSHQVTQMGQEVILRCVPISNHLYFYWYRQILGQKVEFLVSFYNNEISEKSEIFDDQFSVERPDGSNFTLKIRSTKLEDSAMYFCASSESNRAPQHFGDGTRLSIL.

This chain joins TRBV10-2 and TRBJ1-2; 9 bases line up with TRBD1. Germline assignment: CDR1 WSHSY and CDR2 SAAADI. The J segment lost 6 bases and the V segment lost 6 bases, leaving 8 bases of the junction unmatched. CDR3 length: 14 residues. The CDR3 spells CASSEFTGGDGYTF. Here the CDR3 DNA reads TGCGCCAGCAGCGAATTCACAGGGGGCGATGGCTACACCTTC.

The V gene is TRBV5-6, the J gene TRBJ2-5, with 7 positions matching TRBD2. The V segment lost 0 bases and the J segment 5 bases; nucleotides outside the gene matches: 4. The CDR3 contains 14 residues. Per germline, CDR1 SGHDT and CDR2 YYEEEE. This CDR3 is CASSLGLARETQYF. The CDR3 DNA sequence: TGTGCCAGCAGCTTGGGACTAGCACGGGAGACCCAGTACTTC.

CDR3 residues: CASSLVPLPGQSPLHF. The CDR3 DNA reads TGTGCCAGCAGTTTAGTTCCTCTTCCTGGACAGTCACCCCTCCACTTT. V gene TRBV28 combines with J gene TRBJ1-6; possibly TRBD1 for D (6 bases). V was shortened by 2 bases and J by 10 bases, with 18 bases between the two germline ends. The CDR3 has 16 amino acids. CDR1 and CDR2 from the germline V gene are MDHEN and SYDVKM.

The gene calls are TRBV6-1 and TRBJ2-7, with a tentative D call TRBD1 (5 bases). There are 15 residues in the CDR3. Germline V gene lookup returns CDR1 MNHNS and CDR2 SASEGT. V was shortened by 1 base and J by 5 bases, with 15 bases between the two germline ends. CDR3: CASSEGFRAFDEQYF. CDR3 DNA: TGTGCCAGCAGTGAAGGGTTCAGGGCCTTCGACGAGCAGTACTTC.

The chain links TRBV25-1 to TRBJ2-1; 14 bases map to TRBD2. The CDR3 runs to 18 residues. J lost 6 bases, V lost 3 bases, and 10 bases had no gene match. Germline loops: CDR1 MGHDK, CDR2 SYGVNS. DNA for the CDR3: TGTGCCAGCAGTGATCCCCGACTAGCGGGAGGGTGGGGCAATGAGCAGTTCTTC. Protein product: CASSDPRLAGGWGNEQFF.

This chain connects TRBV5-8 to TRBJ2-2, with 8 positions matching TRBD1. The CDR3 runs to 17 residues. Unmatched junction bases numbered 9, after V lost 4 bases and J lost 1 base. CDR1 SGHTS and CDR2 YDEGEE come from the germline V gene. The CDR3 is CASSLRGQAKNTGELFF. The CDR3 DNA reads TGTGCCAGCAGCCTCAGGGGACAGGCGAAGAACACCGGGGAGCTGTTTTTT.

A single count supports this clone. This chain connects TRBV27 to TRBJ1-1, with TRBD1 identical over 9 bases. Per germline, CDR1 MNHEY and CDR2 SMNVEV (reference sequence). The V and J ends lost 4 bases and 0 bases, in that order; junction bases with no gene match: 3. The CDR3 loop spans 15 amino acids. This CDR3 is CASSWTGALNTEAFF. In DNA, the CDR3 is TGTGCCAGCAGTTGGACAGGGGCCTTGAACACTGAAGCTTTCTTT.

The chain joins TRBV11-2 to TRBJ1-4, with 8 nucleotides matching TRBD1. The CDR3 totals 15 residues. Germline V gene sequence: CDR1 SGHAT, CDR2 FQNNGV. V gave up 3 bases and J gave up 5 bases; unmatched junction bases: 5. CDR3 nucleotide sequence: TGTGCCAGCAGCTTTCAGGGGACAGGAAATGAAAAACTGTTTTTT. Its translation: CASSFQGTGNEKLFF.

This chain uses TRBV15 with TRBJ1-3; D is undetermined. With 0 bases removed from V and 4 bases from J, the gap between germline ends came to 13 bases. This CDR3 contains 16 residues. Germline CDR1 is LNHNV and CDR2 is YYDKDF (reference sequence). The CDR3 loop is CATSRDSSTKGNTIYF. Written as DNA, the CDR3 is TGTGCCACCAGCAGAGATAGTTCCACGAAAGGAAACACCATATATTTT. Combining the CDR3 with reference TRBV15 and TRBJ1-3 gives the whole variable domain DAMVIQNPRYQVTQFGKPVTLSCSQTLNHNVMYWYQQKSSQAPKLLFHYYDKDFNNEADTPDNFQSRRPNTSFCFLDIRSPGLGDTAMYLCATSRDSSTKGNTIYFGEGSWLTVV.

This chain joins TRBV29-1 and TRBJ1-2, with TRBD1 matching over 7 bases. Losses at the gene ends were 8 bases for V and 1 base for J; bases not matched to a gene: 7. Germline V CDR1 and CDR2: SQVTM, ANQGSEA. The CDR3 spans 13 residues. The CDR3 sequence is CSSRDSDNYGYTF. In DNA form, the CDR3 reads TGCAGCAGCAGGGACAGTGATAACTATGGCTACACCTTC.

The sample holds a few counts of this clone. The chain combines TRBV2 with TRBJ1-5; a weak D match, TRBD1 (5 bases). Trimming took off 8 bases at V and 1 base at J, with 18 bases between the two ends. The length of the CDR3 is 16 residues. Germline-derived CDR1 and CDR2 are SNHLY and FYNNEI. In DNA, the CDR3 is TGTGCCAGCGACGGAAGGGGCCAACGGAGCAATCAGCCCCAGCATTTT. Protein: CASDGRGQRSNQPQHF.

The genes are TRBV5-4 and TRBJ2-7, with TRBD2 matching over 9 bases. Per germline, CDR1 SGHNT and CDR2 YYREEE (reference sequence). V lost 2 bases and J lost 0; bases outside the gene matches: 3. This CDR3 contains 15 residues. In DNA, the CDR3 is TGTGCCAGCAGCTTCAGAGCGGGAGGCTCCTACGAGCAGTACTTC. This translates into CASSFRAGGSYEQYF.

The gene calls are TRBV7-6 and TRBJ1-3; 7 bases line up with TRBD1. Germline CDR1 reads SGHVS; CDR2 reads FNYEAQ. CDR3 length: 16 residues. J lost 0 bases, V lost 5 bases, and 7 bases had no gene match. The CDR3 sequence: CASSLTTGNSGNTIYF. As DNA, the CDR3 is TGTGCCAGCAGCCTTACGACAGGGAACTCTGGAAACACCATATATTTT.